Detailed here is one T cell receptor (beta chain). This clonotype was seen repeatedly, ten times or more. Which antigen it targets is not known. No much larger clonotype is one base removed from it; base qualities were not supplied. The source of the sample is a study of human T cells and chemical hapten exposure (dated by TCRdb to 2020 to 2023). A note on the overall study: For sensitization, 2% DPC in acetone was applied to an approximately 2 cm by approximately 2 cm area of upper inner arm skin. Patients additionally received weekly therapeutic DPC doses to the scalp throughout the approximately 25-week study period. Patch testing was performed on the upper back with Finn chambers containing 0.01% DPC, and the patch tests were scored after 6 days according to International Contact Dermatitis Research Group standards. Alopecia areata with under or over 50% scalp involvement, alopecia totalis and alopecia universalis were represented in the patient cohort, which was mostly female. Libraries were combined into a pool for sequencing, and differences in TCR yield between samples came mainly from small differences in library volumes within the pool. This study followed changes in the peripheral blood TCR repertoire in vivo during primary and secondary sensitization of alopecia patients to the hapten diphenylcyclopropenone (DPC). Patient blood was sampled pre-sensitization (week 0) and at 2, 6 and about 24 weeks after DPC sensitization. For TCR sequencing, blood came from some 31 alopecia patients at anywhere from one to four time points (pre-sensitization, 2, 6 and 24 weeks). What the research found in general, with its limitations: Patch test score correlated positively with the number of PT1 expanded TCRs, reaching significance at thresholds 8, 16 and 32 but not at 4. DPC sensitization did not change how many TCRs were above 1 in 1000 frequency, and no evidence was found of alterations in global repertoire structure. Expanded TCRs formed significantly more large CDR3 similarity clusters than pre-sensitization or healthy control sets, consistent with antigen-driven responses. After repeated subsampling, the strength of the expansion versus patch-test correlation and the threshold at which it became significant changed. Because every patient had alopecia, a presumed autoimmune disease, the patients' immune response might differ from that of healthy individuals.

The library came from RACE. Sequenced using a NextSeq 500. Library preparation attached unique molecular identifiers to individual cDNA molecules for quantitative, reproducible TCR counting. Each blood RNA sample was used to sequence both TCR alpha and TCR beta chains. The authors' pipeline ran thus. The median number of TCRs per sample was around 96,000, ranging from roughly 20,000 to 700,000. The Decombinator software suite was used to annotate V, J and CDR3 in the TCR reads. For PS versus PT1 abundance plots, all samples were subsampled to the same number of TCRs (28,000). TCRs were defined as expanded if absent before sensitization and observed at least eight times at the 2-week time point. The public reads were quality trimmed at Q25 with fastp and then assembled into clones with MiXCR by TCRdb, keeping productive beta chains. All rows with the same CDR3 protein become a single entry with the most common DNA and genes. The V and J calls come from TCRdb's annotation, not from the publication. The sample profile shows approximately 52,000 distinct CDR3 sequences; around 9.4% of them were found once. The ten biggest clones cover 13% to 15% of the sample.

Looking up the germline V gene (reference sequence) yields CDR1 SGHNT and CDR2 YYREEE. The CDR3 measures 11 amino acids from cysteine to phenylalanine. Of all the DNA, just the CDR3 is kept, 33 bases in frame from base 1. V gives up 3 bases and J gives up 5 bases, and the segment between their germline ends measures 5 bases. What the time point label conveys for this sample: pre-sensitization, week 0. The label giving this sample's treatment or condition can be read as: therapeutic diphenylcyclopropenone sensitization with weekly scalp DPC. At each patch-test visit, blood was drawn before the patch test was applied. Patients were considered eligible if aged 18 to 70, diagnosed with alopecia and deemed suitable for DPC therapy, and patients were excluded if pregnant. Total RNA was extracted from unfractionated whole blood collected in Tempus Blood RNA tubes.

The rearrangement joined TRBV5-4 to TRBJ1-2; no D segment can be confidently identified. The source was whole blood, collected in connection with sensitization to the hapten diphenylcyclopropenone (DPC). This receptor was taken from a woman aged 35 to 49 with alopecia areata. Some clones in this sample may be carry-over from other donors' samples. The sequenced DNA is TGTGCCAGCAGCTCCGATTATGGCTACACCTTC. Its protein reads: CASSSDYGYTF.